This TCR beta chain appears in the sequencing data of a study of CD8 T cells in Susac syndrome. Germline values: CDR1 MGHDK, CDR2 SYGVNS. Losses at the gene ends were 1 base for V and 5 bases for J; bases not matched to a gene: 7. CDR3 size: 16 residues. CD8+ and CD4+ blood T cells underwent TCR beta sequencing. Included as multiple sclerosis controls were treatment-naive patients who had stable or active relapsing-remitting disease. TEMRA cells underwent FACS enrichment and CD8+ and CD4+ T cells underwent negative isolation. It was with random hexamers that about 0.45 to 1 ug RNA was reverse transcribed. Amplification of TCR beta CDR3 was carried out by immunoSEQ multiplex PCR, which covered 54 Vbeta and 13 Jbeta segments. TCRdb fed the immunoSEQ multiplex PCR reads into MiXCR, producing one record per CDR3 protein. The profile shows about 180,000 distinct CDR3 sequences, roughly 95% of them singletons.

This sequence originates from a human donor with multiple sclerosis. Sequencing was carried out using CD8+ T cells from PBMCs. The chain uses TRBV25-1 and TRBJ2-1, with TRBD2 matching 8 bases. CDR3 nucleotides: TGTGCCAGCAGTGAATCCACTAGCGGCCCCCACAATGAGCAGTTCTTC. This sequence encodes CASSESTSGPHNEQFF.